This record concerns one T cell receptor (beta chain) sequence. Its specificity is not known. The data derive from a study of shared clonotypes between healthy human individuals. Study results and limitations: With several donors compared, about 5.2% of naive CD4 clonotypes were shared. Among donors, the sharing of clonotypes was expected to be influenced by sequencing depth. Memory subsets generally showed smaller estimated richness than naive subsets did. Despite large depth, sorted-subset datasets appeared incompletely sequenced.

Repertoires were generated with immunoSEQ multiplex PCR, while TCRdb's copy carries only in-frame clones and drops some. The repertoire holds about 2 million clones, with 85% to 95% as singletons. The receptor comes from a man between 18 and 29 years old in good health. Sequencing used naive CD4+ T cells sorted from blood. The sample's subset: CD45RA+ positively selected.

The CDR3: CASSTLRPMGTYEQYF. DNA of the CDR3: TGTGCCAGCAGCACACTTCGGCCCATGGGCACCTACGAGCAGTACTTC. The gene calls are TRBV5-4 and TRBJ2-7; D gene unclear. V was shortened by 4 bases and J by 2 bases, with 19 bases between the two germline ends. The CDR3 consists of 16 residues. Looked up from germline, CDR1 is SGHNT and CDR2 is YYREEE (reference sequence).